This is a list of T cell receptor beta chains from one sample in a study of OX40 agonist ivuxolimab in advanced cancers. Some clones are missing from TCRdb's copy, which holds only in-frame ones; the method was immunoSEQ multiplex PCR. The sample carries roughly 60,000 clones, roughly 89% recorded once. The sequencing used CD4+ or CD8+ T cells sorted from blood, collected in a trial of the OX40 agonist ivuxolimab. These receptors came from an adult with an advanced solid tumor such as melanoma, head and neck, liver or kidney cancer. The CDR3 runs from the conserved cysteine through the conserved F or W. Each record gives: CDR3 protein, CDR3 DNA, J gene, V gene, D gene, clone size. The D gene is left open where the match is weak. Where a row states a size, it is once, few, many or the class of an expanded clone; other rows omit it.

CDR3 protein: CASSFDGGRLTDTQYF
CDR3 DNA: TGTGCCAGCAGTTTCGACGGGGGGAGGCTAACAGATACGCAGTATTTT
J gene: TRBJ2-3
V gene: TRBV6-5
D gene: TRBD2
clone size: .

CDR3 protein: CASSLTVSYNEQFF
CDR3 DNA: TGCGCCAGCAGCTTGACAGTCTCCTACAATGAGCAGTTCTTC
J gene: TRBJ2-1
V gene: TRBV5-1
D gene: .
clone size: .

CDR3 protein: CASRAPADPLPDEQFF
CDR3 DNA: TGTGCCAGCAGGGCCCCGGCGGACCCCCTTCCGGATGAGCAGTTCTTC
J gene: TRBJ2-1
V gene: TRBV2
D gene: .
clone size: once

CDR3 protein: CASSSGQGPHGYTF
CDR3 DNA: TGCGCCAGCAGCTCAGGACAGGGCCCACATGGCTACACCTTC
J gene: TRBJ1-2
V gene: TRBV5-1
D gene: TRBD1
clone size: .

CDR3 protein: CASSSGLAGRYEQYF
CDR3 DNA: TGTGCCAGCAGCTCGGGACTAGCGGGAAGGTACGAGCAGTACTTC
J gene: TRBJ2-7
V gene: TRBV5-4
D gene: TRBD2
clone size: few

CDR3 protein: CASSALAGRDTGELFF
CDR3 DNA: TGTGCCAGCAGCGCACTAGCGGGAAGGGACACCGGGGAGCTGTTTTTT
J gene: TRBJ2-2
V gene: TRBV7-6
D gene: TRBD2
clone size: .

CDR3 protein: CASSLTGTESTDTQYF
CDR3 DNA: TGTGCCAGCAGCTTAACTGGGACAGAAAGCACAGATACGCAGTATTTT
J gene: TRBJ2-3
V gene: TRBV7-2
D gene: TRBD1
clone size: .

CDR3 protein: CAISESTGTYEQYF
CDR3 DNA: TGTGCCATCAGTGAGTCGACAGGCACCTACGAGCAGTACTTC
J gene: TRBJ2-7
V gene: TRBV10-3
D gene: .
clone size: .

CDR3 protein: CASSVDRAQNIQYF
CDR3 DNA: TGCGCCAGCAGCGTAGACAGGGCCCAAAACATTCAGTACTTC
J gene: TRBJ2-4
V gene: TRBV5-1
D gene: TRBD1
clone size: .

CDR3 protein: CASRGGKRGNNEQFF
CDR3 DNA: TGTGCCAGCAGGGGGGGGAAGCGGGGTAACAATGAGCAGTTCTTC
J gene: TRBJ2-1
V gene: TRBV6-1
D gene: TRBD2
clone size: .

CDR3 protein: CASSYGTAGRGYTF
CDR3 DNA: TGTGCCAGCAGCTATGGGACAGCCGGGAGAGGCTACACCTTC
J gene: TRBJ1-2
V gene: TRBV28
D gene: TRBD1
clone size: .

CDR3 protein: CASSYLVDTNYGYTF
CDR3 DNA: TGTGCCAGCAGTTACCTTGTAGATACTAACTATGGCTACACCTTC
J gene: TRBJ1-2
V gene: TRBV6-6
D gene: .
clone size: .

CDR3 protein: CASSLDAGSSYNEQFF
CDR3 DNA: TGTGCCAGCAGTTTAGACGCGGGGAGCTCCTACAATGAGCAGTTCTTC
J gene: TRBJ2-1
V gene: TRBV27
D gene: .
clone size: .

CDR3 protein: CASRSQGAGANVLTF
CDR3 DNA: TGTGCCAGCAGGTCACAGGGGGCTGGGGCCAACGTCCTGACTTTC
J gene: TRBJ2-6
V gene: TRBV6-5
D gene: TRBD1
clone size: .

CDR3 protein: CASSVEGSGGINEQFF
CDR3 DNA: TGTGCCAGCAGCGTCGAAGGTAGCGGGGGTATAAATGAGCAGTTCTTC
J gene: TRBJ2-1
V gene: TRBV9
D gene: TRBD2
clone size: .

CDR3 protein: CASSRDRDTQYF
CDR3 DNA: TGTGCCAGCAGCCGAGACCGAGATACGCAGTATTTT
J gene: TRBJ2-3
V gene: TRBV6-1
D gene: .
clone size: .

CDR3 protein: CSVEDTNYGYTF
CDR3 DNA: TGCAGCGTTGAGGATACGAACTATGGCTACACCTTC
J gene: TRBJ1-2
V gene: TRBV29-1
D gene: .
clone size: .

CDR3 protein: CASSPTRDTYEQYF
CDR3 DNA: TGTGCCAGCAGTCCTACTCGGGACACCTACGAGCAGTACTTC
J gene: TRBJ2-7
V gene: TRBV2
D gene: .
clone size: few

CDR3 protein: CASKTSNFDPTKLSGGYF
CDR3 DNA: TGCGCCAGTAAGACCAGTAACTTCGACCCAACGAAACTTTCAGGCGGGTACTTC
J gene: TRBJ2-7
V gene: TRBV10-2
D gene: .
clone size: .

CDR3 protein: CASSAITVTGELFF
CDR3 DNA: TGTGCCAGCAGTGCCATCACGGTAACCGGGGAGCTGTTTTTT
J gene: TRBJ2-2
V gene: TRBV28
D gene: .
clone size: .

CDR3 protein: CASSYLGGAQHF
CDR3 DNA: TGTGCCAGCAGTTACCTGGGGGGGGCCCAGCATTTT
J gene: TRBJ1-5
V gene: TRBV6-6
D gene: .
clone size: .

CDR3 protein: CASSEGGGGIYEQYF
CDR3 DNA: TGTGCCAGCAGTGAAGGAGGCGGGGGGATCTACGAGCAGTACTTC
J gene: TRBJ2-7
V gene: TRBV6-1
D gene: TRBD2
clone size: .

CDR3 protein: CASRSGGAYETQYF
CDR3 DNA: TGTGCCAGCAGAAGCGGGGGGGCCTATGAGACCCAGTACTTC
J gene: TRBJ2-5
V gene: TRBV6-5
D gene: TRBD2
clone size: .